What follows are 20 T cell receptor beta chains derived from one specimen sequenced in a study of T cell responses to AZD1222 COVID-19 vaccine. The repertoire was sequenced with immunoSEQ multiplex PCR; TCRdb's copy has only in-frame clones and lacks some. Found here are about 120,000 clones, more than 85% of them singletons; the top ten hold 2.5% to 3.5%. The material was peripheral blood, obtained 28 days after the second AZD1222 dose. These receptor sequences come from an adult who received the AZD1222 COVID-19 vaccine.

The chain has TRBV7-2 and TRBJ2-2, with TRBD2 identical over 11 bases. The V gene's germline CDR1 is SGHTA and CDR2 FQGNSA. The length of the CDR3 is 15 residues. After removal of 3 bases from V and 6 bases from J, the junction contained 3 bases not matched to a gene. CDR3 residues: CASSFLAGGPGELFF. As DNA, the CDR3 is TGTGCCAGCAGCTTTTTAGCGGGGGGGCCCGGGGAGCTGTTTTTT. The full variable domain, its missing parts supplied by reference TRBV7-2 and TRBJ2-2, is GAGVSQSPSNKVTEKGKDVELRCDPISGHTALYWYRQSLGQGLEFLIYFQGNSAPDKSGLPSDRFSAERTGGSVSTLTIQRTQQEDSAVYLCASSFLAGGPGELFFGEGSRLTVL.

This clone was seen a handful of times. The chain joins TRBV6-4 to TRBJ2-3; D is perhaps TRBD1 or TRBD2 (5 bases each). Germline V gene sequence: CDR1 MRHNA, CDR2 SNTAGT. The CDR3 extends over 12 amino acids. Trimming removed 6 bases from V and 1 base from J, with 5 bases in between. The CDR3 sequence: CASRGGTDTQYF. The DNA of the CDR3 is TGTGCCAGCAGGGGGGGCACAGATACGCAGTATTTT.

The V and J genes are TRBV10-2 and TRBJ2-7; D is ambiguous. Germline V gene lookup returns CDR1 WSHSY and CDR2 SAAADI. V was cut by 8 bases and J by 2 bases, with 10 bases left in between. The CDR3 totals 12 residues. The CDR3 here is CASGAHPYEQYF. Here the CDR3 DNA reads TGCGCCAGCGGCGCCCATCCCTACGAGCAGTACTTC.

The J gene is TRBJ1-5, the V gene TRBV18, with 8 bases lining up with TRBD1. The junction had 5 bases not matched to a gene; V was cut back by 6 bases and J by 7 bases. The CDR3 sequence is 13 residues long. Germline assignment: CDR1 KGHSH and CDR2 LQKENI. The CDR3 bases are TGTGCCAGCTCGCCGGGACAGGAACAGCCCCAGCATTTT. Protein sequence: CASSPGQEQPQHF.

The chain couples TRBV19 to TRBJ2-3, with D perhaps TRBD1 (7 bases). V lost 5 bases and J lost 0, with 12 bases in between. Germline CDR1 and CDR2: LNHDA and SQIVND (reference sequence). The CDR3 sequence is 15 residues long. CDR3 nucleotide sequence: TGTGCCAGTAGTCCATCAGGGGGGAGCACAGATACGCAGTATTTT. As protein: CASSPSGGSTDTQYF.

This chain uses TRBV29-1 with TRBJ2-5; 7 bases are shared with TRBD2. Looked up from germline, CDR1 is SQVTM and CDR2 is ANQGSEA. This CDR3 is built from 13 residues. Trimming removed 0 bases from V and 5 bases from J; junction bases left unmatched: 3. For the CDR3, the DNA is TGCAGCGTTGAAGATCAACTAGCGGAGACCCAGTACTTC. This translates into CSVEDQLAETQYF.

This chain links TRBV6-5 with TRBJ1-2; D is possibly TRBD1 (5 bases). The V end was cut by 0 bases, the J end by 8 bases, with 13 bases between. CDR1 and CDR2 (germline): MNHEY, SVGAGI. This CDR3 comprises 14 residues. CDR3 nucleotide sequence: TGTGCCAGCAGTTACTCGGGGGGGTCGGCCGGCTACACCTTC. It encodes CASSYSGGSAGYTF.

This chain connects TRBV18 to TRBJ2-5, with D maybe TRBD2 (5 bases). This CDR3 has 13 amino acids. Trimming removed 2 bases from V and 5 bases from J, with 9 bases in between. Germline-derived CDR1 and CDR2 are KGHSH and LQKENI. CDR3: CASSPGSLETQYF. The CDR3 coding sequence is TGTGCCAGCTCACCAGGGAGCCTGGAGACCCAGTACTTC.

Turning to this clone: Because the CDR3's place on the DNA is in doubt, the DNA is left out and the CDR3 is given as listed by TCRdb. This chain uses TRBV21-1 with TRBJ2-3. TRBV21-1 is marked as a pseudogene. Including both end residues, the CDR3 is 16 amino acids long. The CDR3 loop is CASSKGVARGTDTQYF.

The chain uses TRBV4-3 and TRBJ1-2; TRBD1 might be the D (6 bases). Trimming took off 0 bases at V and 4 bases at J, with 9 bases between the two ends. Germline lookup yields CDR1 LGHNA and CDR2 YSLEER. This CDR3 is built from 14 residues. Here the CDR3 reads CASSQDQGIYGYTF. The CDR3 region has the DNA TGCGCCAGCAGCCAAGATCAGGGGATCTATGGCTACACCTTC.

The chain is built from TRBV9 and TRBJ1-2; D remains unclear. The V end lost 0 bases, the J end lost 1 base, and 10 bases lay between the germline ends. Germline CDR1 is SGDLS and CDR2 is YYNGEE. The CDR3 is 15 amino acids. CDR3: CASSVEAELNYGYTF. The CDR3 DNA is TGTGCCAGCAGCGTAGAGGCAGAACTTAACTATGGCTACACCTTC.

This clone was seen only once. V and J are TRBV6-1 and TRBJ1-1; possibly TRBD1 for D (5 bases). The germline CDR1 and CDR2 sequences are MNHNS and SASEGT. This CDR3 is built from 14 residues. Between the trimmed V and J ends, which lost 2 bases and 1 base, there was a span of 8 bases. CDR3 in amino acids: CASSEWGGNTEAFF. The CDR3, as DNA: TGTGCCAGCAGTGAATGGGGCGGGAACACTGAAGCTTTCTTT.

The rearrangement uses TRBV7-9 and TRBJ2-5; D unclear. The CDR3 contains 12 residues. Trimming took off 7 bases at V and 5 bases at J, with 11 bases between the two ends. Germline CDR1 SEHNR, CDR2 FQNEAQ (reference sequence). Written as DNA, the CDR3 is TGTGCCAGCACCACCCTCGGGGAGACCCAGTACTTC. It specifies CASTTLGETQYF.

V is TRBV5-1 and J is TRBJ2-2, with no clear D. With 3 bases removed from V and 1 base from J, the gap between germline ends came to 4 bases. The CDR3 contains 13 residues. Germline V gene data show CDR1 as SGHRS and CDR2 as YFSETQ. CDR3 sequence (DNA): TGCGCCAGCAGCTCGGAGAACACCGGGGAGCTGTTTTTT. Residues: CASSSENTGELFF.

The chain joins TRBV5-1 to TRBJ2-2; no definite D call. The ends were cut back, 2 bases at V and 2 bases at J, with 4 bases in the middle. Germline lookup yields CDR1 SGHRS and CDR2 YFSETQ. The CDR3 contains 13 residues. The CDR3 spells CASSFPNTGELFF. The CDR3 bases are TGCGCCAGCAGCTTCCCCAACACCGGGGAGCTGTTTTTT.

The chain is built from TRBV23-1 and TRBJ1-5; TRBD1 matches 9 bases. TRBV23-1 is marked as an open reading frame, function uncertain. The ends lost 9 bases at V and 3 bases at J; junction bases unmatched: 6. The CDR3 sequence is 14 residues long. The CDR3 sequence is CASLRDRVNQPQHF. The CDR3 nucleotides are TGCGCCAGTCTGCGGGACAGGGTCAATCAGCCCCAGCATTTT.

The chain combines TRBV20-1 with TRBJ1-2; no definite D call. Germline V CDR1 and CDR2: DFQATT, SNEGSKA (reference sequence). The ends were cut back, 3 bases at V and 6 bases at J, with 8 bases in the middle. This CDR3 comprises 11 residues. This CDR3 reads CSASLGNGYTF. CDR3 DNA: TGCAGTGCTAGTTTGGGTAATGGCTACACCTTC.

The chain employs TRBV5-1 and TRBJ1-2; perhaps TRBD1 as D (5 bases). This CDR3 region has 12 residues. Germline CDR1 reads SGHRS; CDR2 reads YFSETQ. Trimming pared 6 bases from V and 2 bases from J, leaving 8 bases between. The CDR3 reads CASKGQNYGYTF. CDR3 coding DNA: TGCGCCAGCAAGGGGCAGAACTATGGCTACACCTTC.

The chain employs TRBV5-1 and TRBJ1-2; unclear D gene. This CDR3 comprises 13 residues. V lost 4 bases and J 5 bases, leaving 12 bases between the germline ends. CDR1 is SGHRS and CDR2 is YFSETQ in the germline V gene. The DNA of the CDR3 is TGCGCCAGCAGCCCGTCCACGGGATATGGCTACACCTTC. Encoded protein: CASSPSTGYGYTF.

The V call is TRBV9, the J call TRBJ1-3; D not certain. Per the germline V gene, CDR1 is SGDLS and CDR2 is YYNGEE. The CDR3 has 14 residues. Trimming took 0 bases from V and 2 from J, leaving 6 bases between them. The CDR3 loop reads CASSVGRTGNTIYF. In DNA form, the CDR3 reads TGTGCCAGCAGCGTAGGAAGGACTGGAAACACCATATATTTT.